Shown below are 9 T cell receptor beta chains from a single sample sequenced in a study of blood T cell repertoires in COVID-19. Sequencing used immunoSEQ multiplex PCR; TCRdb keeps in-frame clones, though not all of them. This sample has about 200,000 clones, with approximately 80% found just once. Sequenced input: PBMCs or T cells enriched from blood (not recorded which). The source is a man in his forties who had recovered from COVID-19.

The chain links TRBV5-1 to TRBJ1-1, with TRBD1 matching over 9 bases. The V gene end was trimmed by 3 bases and the J gene end by 6 bases; junction bases not matched to a gene: 6. The CDR3 is 14 amino acids. CDR1 and CDR2 from the germline V gene are SGHRS and YFSETQ. The CDR3 protein is CASSWATGGAEAFF. The CDR3, as DNA: TGCGCCAGCAGCTGGGCGACAGGGGGTGCTGAAGCTTTCTTT.

This clone was observed a handful of times. The genes are TRBV4-1 and TRBJ2-7; 9 bases match TRBD2. Trimming cost V 2 bases and J 5 bases; bases outside gene matches: 7. Germline loops: CDR1 MGHRA, CDR2 YSYEKL. The CDR3 consists of 15 residues. CDR3 sequence: CASSQPSSSGNEQYF. The CDR3 DNA reads TGCGCCAGCAGCCAACCATCCTCTAGCGGGAACGAGCAGTACTTC.

This rearrangement joins TRBV21-1 to TRBJ2-1; the tabulated D call, TRBD1, remains unverified against the DNA. TRBV21-1 is shown as a pseudogene. The CDR3 consists of 16 residues. As DNA, the CDR3 is TGTGCCAGCAGCAAAGGAGGGGACAGGGTGAACAATGAGCAGTTCTTC. Protein: CASSKGGDRVNNEQFF.

CDR3 loop: CATGGGTYTDTQYF. The CDR3 DNA reads TGTGCCACCGGCGGGGGAACCTACACAGATACGCAGTATTTT. V usage is TRBV3-1 (or the pseudogene TRBV3-2) and J usage is TRBJ2-3; TRBD2 matches 7 bases. The CDR3 runs to 14 residues. Germline assignment: CDR1 LGHDT and CDR2 YNNKEL (reference sequence). Trimming cost V 10 bases and J 2 bases; bases outside gene matches: 9.

This clone was picked up one time. Here the CDR3 reads CASSRPGLAGGQETQYF. CDR3 DNA sequence: TGTGCCAGCAGTAGGCCGGGACTAGCGGGGGGGCAAGAGACCCAGTACTTC. This rearrangement joins TRBV2 to TRBJ2-5; 16 bases agree with TRBD2. The germline CDR1 and CDR2 sequences are SNHLY and FYNNEI. The J segment lost 2 bases and the V segment lost 5 bases, leaving 5 bases of the junction unmatched. The CDR3 loop spans 17 amino acids.

The sample holds a few counts of this clone. The rearrangement links TRBV28 to TRBJ2-5; perhaps TRBD2 as D (6 bases). The V gene's germline CDR1 is MDHEN and CDR2 SYDVKM. The CDR3 has 13 amino acids. V dropped 10 bases and J dropped 4 bases, with 16 bases sitting between them. The CDR3 sequence is CAILDPSVETQYF. The CDR3 bases are TGTGCCATCCTAGACCCTAGCGTAGAGACCCAGTACTTC.

CDR3 DNA sequence: TGTGCCAGCAGTATCAATCAGCCCCAGCATTTT. Encoded protein: CASSINQPQHF. The V call is TRBV21-1, the J call TRBJ1-5. TRBV21-1 is a pseudogene locus. The CDR3 loop spans 11 amino acids.

This chain links TRBV29-1 with TRBJ1-2; D is possibly TRBD1 (5 bases). With 4 bases removed from V and 2 bases from J, the gap between germline ends came to 11 bases. This CDR3 contains 13 residues. In germline, CDR1 is SQVTM, CDR2 ANQGSEA. The CDR3 DNA follows: TGCAGCGTTGTTGTGGGGGGGAACTATGGCTACACCTTC. It is translated as CSVVVGGNYGYTF. The full variable domain, with the rest looked up from reference TRBV29-1 and TRBJ1-2, is SAVISQKPSRDICQRGTSLTIQCQVDSQVTMMFWYRQQPGQSLTLIATANQGSEATYESGFVIDKFPISRPNLTFSTLTVSNMSPEDSSIYLCSVVVGGNYGYTFGSGTRLTVV.

This clone was picked up one time. The CDR3, as DNA: TGTGCCAGCTCACCACCGGGCAGGGATGGCGGGGAGCTGTTTTTT. Translating it yields CASSPPGRDGGELFF. The chain carries TRBV18 and TRBJ2-2, with D maybe TRBD1 (5 bases). The CDR3 runs to 15 residues. The germline CDR1 and CDR2 sequences are KGHSH and LQKENI. The germline V and J ends were trimmed by 0 bases and 7 bases, with 12 bases remaining between them.